The clone carrying this TCR beta chain has ten or more counts. Measured with immunoSEQ multiplex PCR; TCRdb has only the in-frame clones, and not every one. This sample has more than 75,000 clones; roughly 88% occur once, and the top ten carry 20% to 25%. The data originate from a study of blood T cell repertoires in COVID-19. The CDR3 is made up of 12 amino acids. V lost 1 base, J lost 4 bases, and 4 bases lay in between. V and J are TRBV12-3 or TRBV12-4 and TRBJ2-5; D gene ambiguous. Material: peripheral blood. The clonotype originates from a man aged 60 to 69 with acute or convalescent COVID-19. As DNA, the CDR3 is TGTGCCAGCAGTTTAGAGCTAGAGACCCAGTACTTC. This sequence encodes CASSLELETQYF.